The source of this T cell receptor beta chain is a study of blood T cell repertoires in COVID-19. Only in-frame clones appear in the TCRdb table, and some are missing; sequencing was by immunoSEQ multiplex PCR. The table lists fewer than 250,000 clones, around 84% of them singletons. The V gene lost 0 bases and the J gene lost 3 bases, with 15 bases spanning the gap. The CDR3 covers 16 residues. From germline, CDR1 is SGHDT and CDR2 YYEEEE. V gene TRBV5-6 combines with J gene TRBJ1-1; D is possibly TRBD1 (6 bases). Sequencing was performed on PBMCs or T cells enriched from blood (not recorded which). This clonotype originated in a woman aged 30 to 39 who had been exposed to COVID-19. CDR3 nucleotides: TGTGCCAGCAGCTTGGCCTCTGGGGGGGCTCACACTGAAGCTTTCTTT. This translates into CASSLASGGAHTEAFF.